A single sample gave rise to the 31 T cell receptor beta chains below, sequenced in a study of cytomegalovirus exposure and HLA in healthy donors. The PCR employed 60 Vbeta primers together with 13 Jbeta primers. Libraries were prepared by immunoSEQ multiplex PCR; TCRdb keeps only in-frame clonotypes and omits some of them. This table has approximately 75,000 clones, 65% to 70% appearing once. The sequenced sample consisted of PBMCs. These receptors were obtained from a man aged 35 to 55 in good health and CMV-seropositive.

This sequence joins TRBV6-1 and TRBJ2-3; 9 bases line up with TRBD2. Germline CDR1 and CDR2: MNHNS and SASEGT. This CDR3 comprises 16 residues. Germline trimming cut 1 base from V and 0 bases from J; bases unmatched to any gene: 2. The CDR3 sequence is CASSEEAGGSTDTQYF. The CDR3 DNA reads TGTGCCAGCAGTGAAGAGGCGGGGGGGAGCACAGATACGCAGTATTTT.

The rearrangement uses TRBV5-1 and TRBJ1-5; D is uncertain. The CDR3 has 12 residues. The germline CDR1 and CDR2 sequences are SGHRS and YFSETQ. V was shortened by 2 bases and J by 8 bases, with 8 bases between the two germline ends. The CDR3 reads CASSLFPEPQHF. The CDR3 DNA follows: TGCGCCAGCAGCTTATTTCCGGAGCCCCAGCATTTT.

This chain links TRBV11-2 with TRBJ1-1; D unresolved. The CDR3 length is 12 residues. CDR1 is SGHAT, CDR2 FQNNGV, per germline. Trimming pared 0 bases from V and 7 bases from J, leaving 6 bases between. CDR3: CASSLDLFEAFF. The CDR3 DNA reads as TGTGCCAGCAGCTTAGACCTGTTTGAAGCTTTCTTT.

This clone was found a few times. The CDR3 reads CASSVGQTYEQYF. The DNA for the CDR3 is TGTGCCAGCAGCGTAGGACAGACCTACGAGCAGTACTTC. V is TRBV9 and J is TRBJ2-5; possible D gene TRBD1, 5 bases. The DNA end lines up better with TRBJ2-7; the J call may be wrong. The CDR3 extends over 13 amino acids. CDR1 and CDR2 (germline): SGDLS, YYNGEE.

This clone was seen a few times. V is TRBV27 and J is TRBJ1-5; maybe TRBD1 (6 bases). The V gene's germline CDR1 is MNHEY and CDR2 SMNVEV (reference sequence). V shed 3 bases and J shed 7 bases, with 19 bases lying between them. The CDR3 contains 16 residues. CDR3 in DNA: TGTGCCAGCAGTTTTGCCTCGACAGGCCTGAGGCAGCCCCAGCATTTT. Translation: CASSFASTGLRQPQHF.

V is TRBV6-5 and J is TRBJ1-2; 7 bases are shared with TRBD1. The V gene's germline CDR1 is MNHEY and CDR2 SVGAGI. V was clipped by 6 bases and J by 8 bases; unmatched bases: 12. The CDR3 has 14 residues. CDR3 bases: TGTGCCAGCAGCCCGGGACAGTTGAGGGGCGGCTACACCTTC. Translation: CASSPGQLRGGYTF.

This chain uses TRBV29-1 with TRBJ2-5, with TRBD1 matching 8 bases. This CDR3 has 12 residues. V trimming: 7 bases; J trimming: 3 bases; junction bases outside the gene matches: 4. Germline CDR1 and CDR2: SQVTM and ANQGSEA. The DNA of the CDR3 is TGCAGCGGCAGGACAGGGAAAGAGACCCAGTACTTC. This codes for CSGRTGKETQYF.

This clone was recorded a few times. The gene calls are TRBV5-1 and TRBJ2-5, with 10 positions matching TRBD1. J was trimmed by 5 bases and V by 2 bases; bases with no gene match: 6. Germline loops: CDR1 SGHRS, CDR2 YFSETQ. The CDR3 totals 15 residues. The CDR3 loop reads CASSLAGQGHETQYF. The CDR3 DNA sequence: TGCGCCAGCAGCTTAGCGGGACAGGGGCATGAGACCCAGTACTTC.

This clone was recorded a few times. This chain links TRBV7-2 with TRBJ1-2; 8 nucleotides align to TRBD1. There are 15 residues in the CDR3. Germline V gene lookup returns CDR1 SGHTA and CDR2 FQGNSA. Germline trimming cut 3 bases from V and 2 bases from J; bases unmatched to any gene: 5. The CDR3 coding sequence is TGTGCCAGCAGCTTCGGGACAGGACCAAACTATGGCTACACCTTC. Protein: CASSFGTGPNYGYTF.

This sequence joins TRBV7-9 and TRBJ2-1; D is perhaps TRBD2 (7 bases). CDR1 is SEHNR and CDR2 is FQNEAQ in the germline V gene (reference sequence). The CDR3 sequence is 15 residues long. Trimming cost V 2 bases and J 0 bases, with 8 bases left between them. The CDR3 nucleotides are TGTGCCAGCAGCTTAAGGGGGGGCTCCTACAATGAGCAGTTCTTC. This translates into CASSLRGGSYNEQFF.

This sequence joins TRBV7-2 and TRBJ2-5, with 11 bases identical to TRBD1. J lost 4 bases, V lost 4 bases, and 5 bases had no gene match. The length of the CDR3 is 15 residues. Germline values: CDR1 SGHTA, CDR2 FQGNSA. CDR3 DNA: TGTGCCAGCAGCTGGACAGGGGGCCGAGTAGAGACCCAGTACTTC. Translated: CASSWTGGRVETQYF.

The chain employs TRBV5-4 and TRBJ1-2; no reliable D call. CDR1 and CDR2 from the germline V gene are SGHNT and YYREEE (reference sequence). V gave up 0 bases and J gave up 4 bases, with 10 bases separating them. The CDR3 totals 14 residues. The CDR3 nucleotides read TGTGCCAGCAGCTTGGAGACACTGAGCTATGGCTACACCTTC. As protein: CASSLETLSYGYTF.

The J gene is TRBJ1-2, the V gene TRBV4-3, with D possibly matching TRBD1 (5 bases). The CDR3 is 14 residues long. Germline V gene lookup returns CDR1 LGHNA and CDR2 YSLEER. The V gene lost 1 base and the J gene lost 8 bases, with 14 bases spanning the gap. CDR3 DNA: TGCGCCAGCAGCCAAGGGGACTTTTTAAGGGGCTACACCTTC. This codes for CASSQGDFLRGYTF.

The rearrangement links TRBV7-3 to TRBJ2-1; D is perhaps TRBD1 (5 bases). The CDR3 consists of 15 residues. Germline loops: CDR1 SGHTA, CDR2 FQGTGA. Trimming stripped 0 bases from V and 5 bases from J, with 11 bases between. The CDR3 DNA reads TGTGCCAGCAGCTTAACGAATGGGGCAGACAATGAGCAGTTCTTC. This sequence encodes CASSLTNGADNEQFF. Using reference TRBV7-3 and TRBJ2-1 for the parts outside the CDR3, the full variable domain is GAGVSQTPSNKVTEKGKYVELRCDPISGHTALYWYRQSLGQGPEFLIYFQGTGAADDSGLPNDRFFAVRPEGSVSTLKIQRTERGDSAVYLCASSLTNGADNEQFFGPGTRLTVL.

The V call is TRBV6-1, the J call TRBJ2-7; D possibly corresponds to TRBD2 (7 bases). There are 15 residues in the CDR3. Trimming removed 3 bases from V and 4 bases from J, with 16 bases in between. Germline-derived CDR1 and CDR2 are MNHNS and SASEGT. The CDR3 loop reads CASSDERGGTYEQYF. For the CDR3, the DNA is TGTGCCAGCAGTGACGAGAGGGGGGGCACGTACGAGCAGTACTTC.

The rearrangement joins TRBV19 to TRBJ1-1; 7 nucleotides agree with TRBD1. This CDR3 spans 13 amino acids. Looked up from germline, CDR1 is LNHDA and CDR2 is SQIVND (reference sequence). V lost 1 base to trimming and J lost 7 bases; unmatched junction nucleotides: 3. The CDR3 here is CASSIARDSEAFF. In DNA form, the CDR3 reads TGTGCCAGTAGTATAGCCCGGGACAGTGAAGCTTTCTTT.

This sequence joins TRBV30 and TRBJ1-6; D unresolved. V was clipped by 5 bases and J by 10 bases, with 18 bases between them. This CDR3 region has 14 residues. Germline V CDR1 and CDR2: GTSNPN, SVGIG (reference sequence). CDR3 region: CAWGREYGGSPLHF. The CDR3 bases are TGTGCCTGGGGACGGGAGTATGGAGGCTCACCCCTCCACTTT.

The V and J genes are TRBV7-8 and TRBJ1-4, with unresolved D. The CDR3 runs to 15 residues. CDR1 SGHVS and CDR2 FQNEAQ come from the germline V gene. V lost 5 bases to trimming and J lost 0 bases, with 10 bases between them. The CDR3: CASSLGSSTNEKLFF. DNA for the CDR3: TGTGCCAGCAGCCTTGGGAGTTCAACTAATGAAAAACTGTTTTTT.

The CDR3 DNA is TGTGCCAGTAGTGATGGACAGGACGGGAGCTATGGCTACACCTTC. Translating gives CASSDGQDGSYGYTF. The gene calls are TRBV19 and TRBJ1-2; 7 bases line up with TRBD1. Trimming removed 5 bases from V and 4 bases from J; junction bases left unmatched: 10. The CDR3 runs to 15 residues. In germline, CDR1 is LNHDA, CDR2 SQIVND (reference sequence).

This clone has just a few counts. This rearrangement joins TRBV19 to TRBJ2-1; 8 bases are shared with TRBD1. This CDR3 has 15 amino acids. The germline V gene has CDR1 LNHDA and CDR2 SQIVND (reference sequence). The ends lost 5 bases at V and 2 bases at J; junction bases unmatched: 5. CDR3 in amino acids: CASSFDRGTYNEQFF. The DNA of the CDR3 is TGTGCCAGTAGTTTTGACAGGGGCACCTACAATGAGCAGTTCTTC.

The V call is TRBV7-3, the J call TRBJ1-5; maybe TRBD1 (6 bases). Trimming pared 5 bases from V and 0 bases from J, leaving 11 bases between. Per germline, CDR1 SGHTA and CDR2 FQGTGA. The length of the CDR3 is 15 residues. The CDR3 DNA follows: TGTGCCAGCAGCCCCCAGGGGTATAGCAATCAGCCCCAGCATTTT. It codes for CASSPQGYSNQPQHF.

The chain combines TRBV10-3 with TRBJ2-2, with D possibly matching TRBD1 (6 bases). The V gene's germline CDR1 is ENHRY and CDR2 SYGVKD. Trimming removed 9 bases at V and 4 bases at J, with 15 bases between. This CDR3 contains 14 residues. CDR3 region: CAIQETGVTGELFF. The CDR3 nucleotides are TGTGCCATACAAGAGACAGGAGTCACCGGGGAGCTGTTTTTT.

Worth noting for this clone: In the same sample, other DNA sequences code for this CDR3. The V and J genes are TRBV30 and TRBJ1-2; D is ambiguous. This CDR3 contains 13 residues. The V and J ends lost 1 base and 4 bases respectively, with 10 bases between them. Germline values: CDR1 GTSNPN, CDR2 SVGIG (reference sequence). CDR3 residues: CAWSGGDSYGYTF. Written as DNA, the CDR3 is TGTGCCTGGAGTGGAGGAGATAGCTATGGCTACACCTTC.

The CDR3 nucleotides read TGTGCCAGCAGCTTGGCCCGAACAGGGGACATGTCTAATGAAAAACTGTTTTTT. Translated, it gives CASSLARTGDMSNEKLFF. The chain recombines TRBV5-4 with TRBJ1-4; 7 nucleotides align to TRBD1. With 0 bases clipped from V and 3 bases from J, the junction kept 11 bases outside the gene matches. The CDR3 is made up of 18 amino acids. Germline-derived CDR1 and CDR2 are SGHNT and YYREEE (reference sequence). Full variable domain (outside the CDR3, taken from reference TRBV5-4 and TRBJ1-4): ETGVTQSPTHLIKTRGQQVTLRCSSQSGHNTVSWYQQALGQGPQFIFQYYREEENGRGNFPPRFSGLQFPNYSSELNVNALELDDSALYLCASSLARTGDMSNEKLFFGSGTQLSVL.

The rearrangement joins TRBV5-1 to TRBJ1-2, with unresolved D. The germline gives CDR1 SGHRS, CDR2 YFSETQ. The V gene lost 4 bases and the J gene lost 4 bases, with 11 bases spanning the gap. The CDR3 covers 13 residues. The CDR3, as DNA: TGCGCCAGCAGCCACGGGGAAATCTATGGCTACACCTTC. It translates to CASSHGEIYGYTF.

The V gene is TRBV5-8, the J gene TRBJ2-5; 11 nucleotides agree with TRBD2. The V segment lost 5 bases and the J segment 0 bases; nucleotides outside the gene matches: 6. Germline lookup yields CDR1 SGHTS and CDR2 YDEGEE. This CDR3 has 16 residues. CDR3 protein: CASRTSGVPDQETQYF. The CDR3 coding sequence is TGTGCCAGCAGGACTAGCGGGGTCCCCGACCAAGAGACCCAGTACTTC.

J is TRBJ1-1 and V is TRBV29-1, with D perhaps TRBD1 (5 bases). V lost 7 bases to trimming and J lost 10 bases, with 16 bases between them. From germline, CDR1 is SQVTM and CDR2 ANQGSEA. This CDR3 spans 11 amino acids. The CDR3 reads CSAGTEGTAFF. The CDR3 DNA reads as TGCAGCGCAGGGACGGAGGGGACAGCTTTCTTT.

The CDR3 sequence: CASSLGGQIQETQYF. The CDR3 nucleotides read TGTGCCAGCAGCTTGGGTGGACAGATTCAAGAGACCCAGTACTTC. The chain employs TRBV5-8 and TRBJ2-5; possibly TRBD1 for D (6 bases). The CDR3 has 15 amino acids. V gave up 0 bases and J gave up 2 bases, with 11 bases separating them. CDR1 and CDR2 (germline): SGHTS, YDEGEE.

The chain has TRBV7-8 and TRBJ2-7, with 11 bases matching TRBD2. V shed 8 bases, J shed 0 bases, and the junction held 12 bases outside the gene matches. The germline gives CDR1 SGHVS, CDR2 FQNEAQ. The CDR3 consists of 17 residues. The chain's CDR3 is CASGRWASGGSSYEQYF. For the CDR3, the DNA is TGTGCCAGCGGACGCTGGGCTAGCGGGGGGAGCTCCTACGAGCAGTACTTC.

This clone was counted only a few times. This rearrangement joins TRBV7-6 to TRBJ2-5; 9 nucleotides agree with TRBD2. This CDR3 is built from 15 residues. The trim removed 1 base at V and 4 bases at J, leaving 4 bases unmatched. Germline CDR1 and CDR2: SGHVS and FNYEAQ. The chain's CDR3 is CASSLGAGGRETQYF. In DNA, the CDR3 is TGTGCCAGCAGCTTAGGGGCGGGGGGGCGAGAGACCCAGTACTTC.

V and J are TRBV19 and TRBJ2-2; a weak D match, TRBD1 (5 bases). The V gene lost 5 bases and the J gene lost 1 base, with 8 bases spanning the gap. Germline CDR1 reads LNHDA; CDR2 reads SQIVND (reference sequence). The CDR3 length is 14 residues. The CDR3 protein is CASSSQGNTGELFF. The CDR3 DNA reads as TGTGCCAGTAGTTCCCAGGGGAACACCGGGGAGCTGTTTTTT.